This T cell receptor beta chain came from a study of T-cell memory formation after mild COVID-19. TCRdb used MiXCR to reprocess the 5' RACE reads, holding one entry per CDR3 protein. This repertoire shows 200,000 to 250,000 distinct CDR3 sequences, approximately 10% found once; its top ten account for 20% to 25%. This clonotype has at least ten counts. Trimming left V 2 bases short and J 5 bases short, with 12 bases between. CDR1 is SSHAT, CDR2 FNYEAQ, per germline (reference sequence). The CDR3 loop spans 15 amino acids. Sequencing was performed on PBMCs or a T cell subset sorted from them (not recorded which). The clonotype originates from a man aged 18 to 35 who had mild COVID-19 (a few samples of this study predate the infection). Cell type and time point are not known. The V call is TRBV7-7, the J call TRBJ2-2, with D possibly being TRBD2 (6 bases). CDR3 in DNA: TGTGCCAGCAGCTTACGGTTGGGGGGAACCGGGGAGCTGTTTTTT. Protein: CASSLRLGGTGELFF.